This T cell receptor (beta chain) appears in the sequencing data of a study of sequential checkpoint blockade in melanoma. Treatment indicated: randomized to nivolumab then ipilimumab (arm A) or the reverse (arm B). Patients had received no earlier DNA-damaging chemotherapy. PBMC sorting kept live CD3+CD8+ cells without CD19 or CD56. The assay was immunoSEQ multiplex PCR, and TCRdb's table has in-frame clones only and misses some. This sample has about 17,000 clones, with over 60% found just once. Per germline, CDR1 SGHKS and CDR2 YYEKEE (reference sequence). The CDR3 spans 12 residues. Deletions cut 4 bases from V and 7 bases from J, with 9 bases between. This clone has more than one count but fewer than ten.

The clonotype was recovered from a human donor with melanoma. The sample here was CD8+ T cells sorted from blood (inferred from file names), taken from a patient given nivolumab and ipilimumab in sequence. The rearrangement links TRBV5-5 to TRBJ1-3; tentatively, D is TRBD1 (6 bases). The DNA of the CDR3 is TGTGCCAGCAGCGGAAGGGGGAACACCATATATTTT. Amino acid sequence: CASSGRGNTIYF.